This is a list of T cell receptor beta chains from one sample in a study of blood T cell repertoires in COVID-19. Libraries were prepared by immunoSEQ multiplex PCR; TCRdb keeps only in-frame clonotypes and omits some of them. The table has about 51,000 clones, approximately 90% seen once; the top ten hold about 3.4%. Sequenced input: peripheral blood. Source of these receptors: a man in his fifties with acute or convalescent COVID-19. Each CDR3 is given with its conserved first and last residue. A D gene is named only where the DNA matches it firmly. Size tells how often a clone was seen (once, few, many) or the class of an expanded clone, and some rows leave it out.

clone_size,v_call,j_call,d_call,cdr3_nt,cdr3_aa
NA,TRBV7-6,TRBJ1-1,NA,TGTGCCAGCAGCCCTAATGGGGGGGAGTCGGGCACTGAAGCTTTCTTT,CASSPNGGESGTEAFF
NA,TRBV24-1,TRBJ1-2,TRBD1,TGTGCCACCAGTGATGAATACAGGGGGCACTATGGCTACACCTTC,CATSDEYRGHYGYTF
NA,TRBV7-6,TRBJ2-1,TRBD1,TGTGCCAGCAGCTCCGGGACAGGGGGTCAAGGGTATTACAATGAGCAGTTCTTC,CASSSGTGGQGYYNEQFF
NA,TRBV5-1,TRBJ1-1,TRBD1,TGCGCCAGCAAGTTGGGGGCTGGGGGGCGACAGGGGACCTATGAAGCTTTCTTT,CASKLGAGGRQGTYEAFF
NA,TRBV5-8,TRBJ2-5,NA,TGTGCCAGCAGCTTGGGACTTCCCCACCAAGAGACCCAGTACTTC,CASSLGLPHQETQYF
medium-sized,TRBV5-5,TRBJ1-1,NA,TGTGCCAGCAGCTTGGTGTCGGCAGGGGTCCGGAACACTGAAGCTTTCTTT,CASSLVSAGVRNTEAFF
NA,TRBV20-1,TRBJ2-7,TRBD2,TGCAGTGCCAGTACCGCGGGGGGCTACGAGCAGTACTTC,CSASTAGGYEQYF
NA,TRBV6-4,TRBJ2-3,TRBD2,TGTGCCAGCAGTGACTCGCGGGGGGGCCCTAGCACAGATACGCAGTATTTT,CASSDSRGGPSTDTQYF
NA,TRBV30,TRBJ2-3,TRBD2,TGTGCCTGGAGTGACGGGACTAGTTGGAATACGCAGTATTTT,CAWSDGTSWNTQYF
few,TRBV5-5,TRBJ2-5,NA,TGTGCCAGCAGCCGCTTCAGGGGCGAGCTTAAGAAAGAGACCCAGTACTTC,CASSRFRGELKKETQYF
NA,TRBV4-2,TRBJ2-1,TRBD2,TGTGCCAGCAGCCAAGATGGGACGGGGGGGCCCTACAATGAGCAGTTCTTC,CASSQDGTGGPYNEQFF
NA,TRBV3-1/TRBV3-2,TRBJ1-2,TRBD1,TGTGCCAGCAGCTTCATCCGGGACAGGGCTCTGGGGTCGTATGGCTACACCTTC,CASSFIRDRALGSYGYTF
NA,TRBV2,TRBJ1-3,NA,TGTGCCAGCAGTGACTTGGGCCTCCTCTCTGGAAACACCATATATTTT,CASSDLGLLSGNTIYF
NA,TRBV5-8,TRBJ2-3,NA,TGTGCCAGCAGCTTGAGGGGAGGAAATACGCAGTATTTT,CASSLRGGNTQYF
NA,TRBV6-5,TRBJ1-3,TRBD1,TGTGCCAGCAGTTCCGACAGGGGGTCGGGAAACACCATATATTTT,CASSSDRGSGNTIYF
NA,TRBV2,TRBJ1-1,TRBD1,TGTGCCAGCAGACCTAGACAGGGGGGAGGAACTGAAGCTTTCTTT,CASRPRQGGGTEAFF
NA,TRBV27,TRBJ2-1,NA,TGTGCCAGCAGTTTAGCGGGCGGAGTAGGATTGGGTGGTGAGCAGTTCTTC,CASSLAGGVGLGGEQFF
NA,TRBV19,TRBJ2-7,TRBD1,TGTGCCAGTAGTAGAGGGACAGGGGGTTCCTACGAGCAGTACTTC,CASSRGTGGSYEQYF
few,TRBV3-1/TRBV3-2,TRBJ1-1,NA,TGTGCCAGCAGCCAAGCGGGGGGGAGGAGTGAAGCTTTCTTT,CASSQAGGRSEAFF
NA,TRBV7-8,TRBJ2-3,TRBD2,TGTGCCAGCAGCTTATTTACACTAGCGGGGGGACACACAGATACGCAGTATTTT,CASSLFTLAGGHTDTQYF
NA,TRBV28,TRBJ2-2,NA,TGTGCCAGCAGGGCAGGGGGTACGAGCGGGGGTTCCACCGGGGAGCTGTTTTTT,CASRAGGTSGGSTGELFF
NA,TRBV2,TRBJ1-4,TRBD1,TGTGCCACCAAACAGGGGGCGGCTAATGAAAAACTGTTTTTT,CATKQGAANEKLFF
NA,TRBV5-4,TRBJ2-3,TRBD1,TGTGCCACAGGAACAGGGGGATCCTTACCTGATACGCAGTATTTT,CATGTGGSLPDTQYF
NA,TRBV3-1/TRBV3-2,TRBJ2-7,TRBD2,TGTGCCAGCAGCAACCGGGGACTAGTCGGCGAGCAGTACTTC,CASSNRGLVGEQYF
NA,TRBV5-4,TRBJ2-1,TRBD1,TGTGCCAGCCGGGACAGCAAAAAATACAATGAGCAGTTCTTC,CASRDSKKYNEQFF
NA,TRBV21-1,TRBJ1-5,NA,TGTGCCAGCAGCAACCCCGCCGACAGGGGAGAGGGTCAGCCCCAGCATTTT,CASSNPADRGEGQPQHF
NA,TRBV12-3/TRBV12-4,TRBJ1-1,NA,TGTGCCAGCAGTTTAGGACAGAACACTGAAGCTTTCTTT,CASSLGQNTEAFF
NA,TRBV5-4,TRBJ1-1,NA,TGTGCCAGCAGCTCGGACGCTGGACAGACCTTGAACACTGAAGCTTTCTTT,CASSSDAGQTLNTEAFF
once,TRBV5-1,TRBJ2-1,TRBD1,TGCGCCAGCAGCTTTGCAGGGGGCACTTACAATGAGCAGTTCTTC,CASSFAGGTYNEQFF
NA,TRBV6-6,TRBJ2-5,TRBD1,TGTGCCAGCAGTCCGAGGACAGGGTCGGAGACCCAGTACTTC,CASSPRTGSETQYF
NA,TRBV19,TRBJ1-5,NA,TGTGCCAGTAGTTCTATTTCAGGGTTTGAGCCCCAGCATTTT,CASSSISGFEPQHF
NA,TRBV7-8,TRBJ1-3,TRBD1,TGTGCCAGCAGCCTTGACAGGGATAAAAACACCATATATTTT,CASSLDRDKNTIYF
NA,TRBV19,TRBJ1-2,TRBD1,TGTGCCAGTATTGACAGGGCGGGCTATGGCTACACCTTC,CASIDRAGYGYTF
once,TRBV27,TRBJ2-3,NA,TGTGCCAGCAGGAGCAGGGGAACAGATACGCAGTATTTT,CASRSRGTDTQYF
NA,TRBV29-1,TRBJ2-1,NA,TGCAGCGTCCGAGGTTCCCTTATCAACCCAGACAATGAGCAGTTCTTC,CSVRGSLINPDNEQFF
NA,TRBV5-1,TRBJ2-7,TRBD2,TGCGCCAGCAGCCGGGGGGCCTACGAGCAGTACTTC,CASSRGAYEQYF
NA,TRBV2,TRBJ1-5,NA,TGTGCCAGCAGTCGGGAAGCGGCGGCGGGCAATCAGCCCCAGCATTTT,CASSREAAAGNQPQHF
NA,TRBV30,TRBJ1-2,TRBD1,TGTGCCCAGGACAGGGGCGGTTCCCACTATGGCTACACCTTC,CAQDRGGSHYGYTF
NA,TRBV9,TRBJ1-4,NA,TGTGCCAGCAGCGCAGGGGAATATGATGAAAAACTGTTTTTT,CASSAGEYDEKLFF
once,TRBV24-1,TRBJ1-5,NA,TGTGCCACCAGTGACCCGGACACTAGCAATCAGCCCCAGCATTTT,CATSDPDTSNQPQHF
NA,TRBV20-1,TRBJ2-7,NA,TGCAGTGCTAGTACCCCGAACCGGGGACATCTGTACGAGCAGTACTTC,CSASTPNRGHLYEQYF
NA,TRBV9,TRBJ1-3,TRBD1,TGTGCCAGCAGCTCCCAGGGGGGCTACTCTGGAAACACCATATATTTT,CASSSQGGYSGNTIYF
NA,TRBV5-1,TRBJ1-2,NA,TGCGCCAGCAGCTTGTCGGCCCCAACAGATGGCTACACCTTC,CASSLSAPTDGYTF
NA,TRBV7-2,TRBJ1-4,NA,TGTGCCAGCAGCCCCGGGTTACCCGGGGAAAAACTGTTTTTT,CASSPGLPGEKLFF